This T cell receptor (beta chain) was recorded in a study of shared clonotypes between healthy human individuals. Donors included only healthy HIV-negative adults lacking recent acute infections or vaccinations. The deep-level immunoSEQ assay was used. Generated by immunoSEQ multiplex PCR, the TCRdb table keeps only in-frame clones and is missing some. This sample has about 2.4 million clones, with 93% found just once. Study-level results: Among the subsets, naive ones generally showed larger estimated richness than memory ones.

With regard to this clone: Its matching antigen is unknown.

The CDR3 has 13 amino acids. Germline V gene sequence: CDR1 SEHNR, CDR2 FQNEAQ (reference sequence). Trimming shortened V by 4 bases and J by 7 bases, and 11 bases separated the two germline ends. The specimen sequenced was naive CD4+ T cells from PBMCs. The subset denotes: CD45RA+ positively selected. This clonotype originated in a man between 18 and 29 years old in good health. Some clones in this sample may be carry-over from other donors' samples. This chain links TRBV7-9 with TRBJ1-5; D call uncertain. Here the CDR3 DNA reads TGTGCCAGCAGCTGGAGCAACGACCAGCCCCAGCATTTT. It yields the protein CASSWSNDQPQHF.